Following are 25 T cell receptor beta chains from one sample sequenced in a study of blood T cell repertoires in COVID-19. TCRdb's table, derived via immunoSEQ multiplex PCR, lists solely in-frame clones and lacks some. The table records roughly 260,000 clones, 70% to 90% of them present only once. Input material: PBMCs or T cells enriched from blood (not recorded which). These receptors were obtained from a woman aged 45-59 years who had recovered from COVID-19.

The chain recombines TRBV5-1 with TRBJ2-7; 13 bases are a match to TRBD2. The CDR3 is 15 amino acids. The V gene end was trimmed by 0 bases and the J gene end by 7 bases; junction bases not matched to a gene: 4. The germline gives CDR1 SGHRS, CDR2 YFSETQ. The CDR3 DNA is TGCGCCAGCAGCTTGGCGCCGGGACTAGCGGGGGAGCAGTACTTC. This sequence encodes CASSLAPGLAGEQYF.

The V gene is TRBV6-5, the J gene TRBJ2-1; possibly TRBD2 for D (5 bases). The CDR3 has 15 amino acids. The V and J ends lost 2 bases and 10 bases respectively, with 18 bases between them. In germline, CDR1 is MNHEY, CDR2 SVGAGI. The CDR3 loop is CASSYGGSAREEQFF. CDR3 DNA sequence: TGTGCCAGCAGTTACGGTGGGAGTGCCCGTGAGGAGCAGTTCTTC.

This sequence joins TRBV5-1 and TRBJ2-5; D may be TRBD2 (5 bases). The germline V and J ends were trimmed by 0 bases and 5 bases, with 17 bases remaining between them. Germline CDR1 reads SGHRS; CDR2 reads YFSETQ. CDR3 length: 16 amino acids. The CDR3 is CASSLGPSNSLETQYF. Written as DNA, the CDR3 is TGCGCCAGCAGCTTGGGACCTAGCAACTCTTTGGAGACCCAGTACTTC.

The J gene is TRBJ2-2, the V gene TRBV6-5; 8 bases line up with TRBD2. The CDR3 is 14 amino acids. Germline V gene lookup returns CDR1 MNHEY and CDR2 SVGAGI. V was clipped by 6 bases and J by 6 bases; unmatched bases: 6. CDR3 protein: CASRTSEKSGELFF. For the CDR3, the DNA is TGTGCCAGCAGGACTAGCGAAAAATCCGGGGAGCTGTTTTTT.

CDR3 coding DNA: TGCGCCAGCAGCTTGGGGGACAGGGGGTCCTACGAGCAGTACTTC. Translation: CASSLGDRGSYEQYF. The chain recombines TRBV5-1 with TRBJ2-7; 11 nucleotides line up with TRBD1. CDR3 length: 15 residues. Germline V lookup: CDR1 SGHRS, CDR2 YFSETQ. The trim removed 0 bases at V and 1 base at J, leaving 0 bases unmatched.

Written as DNA, the CDR3 is TGTGCCAGTAGTATGGCCGGCGGAAGCGGGGTAGATACGCAGTATTTT. This codes for CASSMAGGSGVDTQYF. The V call is TRBV19, the J call TRBJ2-3; TRBD2 aligns across 7 bases. V was pared by 3 bases and J by 5 bases, with 11 bases of the junction left unmatched. CDR3 length: 16 residues. CDR1 and CDR2 (germline): LNHDA, SQIVND (reference sequence).

The J gene is TRBJ2-1, the V gene TRBV7-2; the D is unclear. CDR1 and CDR2 (germline): SGHTA, FQGNSA. The CDR3 runs 17 residues. V lost 0 bases, J lost 3 bases, and 15 bases lay in between. The CDR3 sequence: CASSLAPTPSHYNEQFF. Written as DNA, the CDR3 is TGTGCCAGCAGCTTAGCGCCCACACCCTCCCACTACAATGAGCAGTTCTTC.

The chain employs TRBV9 and TRBJ1-5, with a possible D match to TRBD1 (5 bases). Germline V gives CDR1 SGDLS, CDR2 YYNGEE. The CDR3 is 17 residues long. Between the trimmed V and J ends, which lost 4 bases and 11 bases, there was a span of 28 bases. CDR3 coding DNA: TGTGCCAGCAGCACCGACCCAGACAGCCTCACTCTAGCGACCCAGCATTTT. Its protein product is CASSTDPDSLTLATQHF.

The genes are TRBV19 and TRBJ2-3; 9 positions match TRBD1. Germline assignment: CDR1 LNHDA and CDR2 SQIVND (reference sequence). The J segment lost 2 bases and the V segment lost 5 bases, leaving 2 bases of the junction unmatched. The CDR3 has 14 amino acids. The CDR3, as DNA: TGTGCCAGTAGTTACAGGGGGCTCACAGATACGCAGTATTTT. It translates to CASSYRGLTDTQYF.

Here the CDR3 DNA reads TGTGCCAGCAGCGTAGCTGACAGAGCATCGTCGCAAGAGACCCAGTACTTC. Protein: CASSVADRASSQETQYF. The chain employs TRBV9 and TRBJ2-5; a possible D gene is TRBD1 (5 bases). Trimming removed 0 bases from V and 2 bases from J, with 17 bases in between. CDR1 and CDR2 (germline): SGDLS, YYNGEE. This CDR3 is 17 amino acids long.

The chain uses TRBV3-1 (or the pseudogene TRBV3-2) and TRBJ1-6; weak D call: TRBD1 (5 bases). V lost 5 bases and J lost 2, with 10 bases in between. This CDR3 is built from 15 residues. The germline V gene has CDR1 LGHDT and CDR2 YNNKEL (reference sequence). The CDR3 here is CASSWGVAYNSPLHF. In DNA form, the CDR3 reads TGTGCCAGCAGCTGGGGGGTTGCCTATAATTCACCCCTCCACTTT.

The J gene is TRBJ2-3, the V gene TRBV7-9; D remains ambiguous. Germline CDR1 reads SEHNR; CDR2 reads FQNEAQ (reference sequence). This CDR3 region has 16 residues. V lost 4 bases and J 0 bases, leaving 14 bases between the germline ends. The CDR3 DNA is TGTGCCAGCAGCTCCTGGAAGGCGGAGAGCACAGATACGCAGTATTTT. Its translation is CASSSWKAESTDTQYF.

This sequence joins TRBV27 and TRBJ2-7, with 11 bases lining up with TRBD2. Germline trimming cut 5 bases from V and 1 base from J; bases unmatched to any gene: 13. This CDR3 is built from 18 residues. Germline CDR1 and CDR2: MNHEY and SMNVEV (reference sequence). The CDR3 protein is CASSVRPGLAGWSYEQYF. CDR3 DNA sequence: TGTGCCAGCAGTGTACGTCCAGGACTAGCGGGCTGGTCCTACGAGCAGTACTTC.

This CDR3 reads CASSLQVGNTEAFF. CDR3 sequence (DNA): TGTGCCAGCTCACTCCAGGTGGGGAACACTGAAGCTTTCTTT. J is TRBJ1-1 and V is TRBV18; D call uncertain. Germline V gene sequence: CDR1 KGHSH, CDR2 LQKENI. V lost 4 bases and J 1 base, leaving 10 bases between the germline ends. CDR3 length: 14 amino acids.

This chain links TRBV5-6 with TRBJ2-7, with a weak D call TRBD1 (6 bases). Trimming took 0 bases from V and 6 from J, leaving 25 bases between them. In germline, CDR1 is SGHDT, CDR2 YYEEEE. This CDR3 spans 18 amino acids. The CDR3 nucleotides read TGTGCCAGCAGCTTGGTAACAGGGTTAGGGCGGGTAAGGATCGAGCAGTACTTC. This translates into CASSLVTGLGRVRIEQYF.

This clone has only one observation. The rearrangement links TRBV19 to TRBJ2-5, with TRBD2 identical over 14 bases. The junction had 8 bases not matched to a gene; V was cut back by 5 bases and J by 6 bases. CDR3 length: 16 residues. CDR1 is LNHDA, CDR2 SQIVND, per germline (reference sequence). This CDR3 reads CASSSPGLAGAKTQYF. The CDR3 DNA follows: TGTGCCAGTAGTTCCCCGGGACTAGCGGGAGCGAAGACCCAGTACTTC.

This rearrangement joins TRBV5-4 to TRBJ2-1, with 8 bases fitting TRBD1. Per germline, CDR1 SGHNT and CDR2 YYREEE (reference sequence). The ends lost 3 bases at V and 2 bases at J; junction bases unmatched: 7. This CDR3 comprises 16 residues. The CDR3 DNA sequence: TGTGCCAGCAGCTCGCAGGGGGCGATCACCTACAATGAGCAGTTCTTC. This sequence encodes CASSSQGAITYNEQFF.

The genes are TRBV5-1 and TRBJ2-1; D might be TRBD2 (5 bases). Germline assignment: CDR1 SGHRS and CDR2 YFSETQ. CDR3 size: 14 residues. Trimming took 5 bases from V and 0 from J, leaving 9 bases between them. The CDR3 loop reads CASRPSSSYNEQFF. CDR3 DNA sequence: TGCGCCAGCAGGCCTAGCAGCTCCTACAATGAGCAGTTCTTC. Full variable domain (rest looked up from reference TRBV5-1 and TRBJ2-1): KAGVTQTPRYLIKTRGQQVTLSCSPISGHRSVSWYQQTPGQGLQFLFEYFSETQRNKGNFPGRFSGRQFSNSRSEMNVSTLELGDSALYLCASRPSSSYNEQFFGPGTRLTVL.

In its sample, this clone was seen many times. This CDR3 reads CASSSPDSYNEQFF. The CDR3 DNA follows: TGTGCCAGCAGCTCTCCGGACAGCTACAATGAGCAGTTCTTC. This chain links TRBV5-8 with TRBJ2-1; D might be TRBD1 (6 bases). Germline lookup yields CDR1 SGHTS and CDR2 YDEGEE. The CDR3 sequence is 14 residues long. The V end lost 3 bases, the J end lost 3 bases, and 10 bases lay between the germline ends. Drawing the rest from reference TRBV5-8 and TRBJ2-1, the complete variable domain is EAGVTQSPTHLIKTRGQQATLRCSPISGHTSVYWYQQALGLGLQFLLWYDEGEERNRGNFPPRFSGRQFPNYSSELNVNALELEDSALYLCASSSPDSYNEQFFGPGTRLTVL.

This rearrangement joins TRBV4-1 to TRBJ1-2; 12 positions match TRBD1. Germline CDR1 MGHRA, CDR2 YSYEKL. This CDR3 comprises 18 residues. V was clipped by 0 bases and J by 5 bases; unmatched bases: 10. DNA for the CDR3: TGCGCCAGCAGCCAAGAGGGAGGAGGGACAGGGGGCTGGTATGGCTACACCTTC. Translation gives CASSQEGGGTGGWYGYTF.

This chain joins TRBV27 and TRBJ1-4; D call uncertain. Per the germline V gene, CDR1 is MNHEY and CDR2 is SMNVEV (reference sequence). This CDR3 spans 17 amino acids. The V and J ends lost 0 bases and 0 bases respectively, with 11 bases between them. This chain's CDR3 is CASSLSPFLATNEKLFF. The CDR3 DNA reads as TGTGCCAGCAGTTTATCTCCTTTTCTTGCAACTAATGAAAAACTGTTTTTT.

The V gene is TRBV7-2, the J gene TRBJ1-5; a possible D gene is TRBD1 (6 bases). The CDR3 runs to 14 residues. From germline, CDR1 is SGHTA and CDR2 FQGNSA. V was shortened by 5 bases and J by 6 bases, with 14 bases between the two germline ends. CDR3 nucleotides: TGTGCCAGCAGCCTGAGGGACACGGGTCAGCCCCAGCATTTT. Its protein is CASSLRDTGQPQHF.

The chain recombines TRBV28 with TRBJ2-7, with 8 nucleotides matching TRBD1. The V gene end was trimmed by 3 bases and the J gene end by 5 bases; junction bases not matched to a gene: 6. Germline V gene lookup returns CDR1 MDHEN and CDR2 SYDVKM. The CDR3 sequence is 14 residues long. The CDR3 loop reads CASSLETGENEQYF. The CDR3 DNA sequence: TGTGCCAGCAGTTTGGAGACAGGGGAGAACGAGCAGTACTTC.

The chain is built from TRBV19 and TRBJ2-5; unclear D gene. The CDR3 extends over 13 amino acids. V lost 0 bases, J lost 3 bases, and 5 bases lay in between. Germline lookup yields CDR1 LNHDA and CDR2 SQIVND (reference sequence). The CDR3 loop reads CASSIDTEETQYF. CDR3 sequence (DNA): TGTGCCAGTAGTATAGACACGGAAGAGACCCAGTACTTC. The whole variable domain, remainder taken from reference TRBV19 and TRBJ2-5, is DGGITQSPKYLFRKEGQNVTLSCEQNLNHDAMYWYRQDPGQGLRLIYYSQIVNDFQKGDIAEGYSVSREKKESFPLTVTSAQKNPTAFYLCASSIDTEETQYFGPGTRLLVL.

The chain carries TRBV5-1 and TRBJ1-1; D remains ambiguous. Trimming took off 1 base at V and 2 bases at J, with 12 bases between the two ends. Germline V gene sequence: CDR1 SGHRS, CDR2 YFSETQ. The CDR3 spans 15 residues. CDR3 region: CASSLNRAGNTEAFF. The CDR3 DNA reads as TGCGCCAGCAGCTTGAATCGCGCGGGTAACACTGAAGCTTTCTTT.